The entry that follows covers one TCR beta chain sequence. This clone was recorded a few times. The specificity of this receptor is unknown. Base qualities are not at hand, and no much larger clone is one base apart. TCRbeta CDR3 regions were amplified from genomic DNA by means of the immunoSEQ Assay, a bias-controlled multiplex PCR. The original pipeline was this. Nucleated cell counts per sample were estimated from amplification of reference gene primers within the assay. To quantify the absolute abundance of each unique TCRbeta CDR3 rearrangement, sequence reads were collapsed and filtered. For each sample, productive Simpson clonality was calculated as the square root of Simpson's diversity index across productive rearrangements. The clones in this table, taken by TCRdb from immuneACCESS, are in-frame only. Not every clone is retained; where verified, under half of the shortfall comes from an unresolved V gene, and the cause of the rest is unknown. Clone size and V and J calls were adopted from that table, with D and trimming inferred from the DNA. The sample table records 60,000 to 75,000 clones; around 85% of these occur just once. Approximately 9.2% of the sample is taken by the ten largest.

The data originate from a study of blood T cell repertoires in COVID-19 (dated by TCRdb to the early 2020s). With respect to the entire study: The collaborator samples originated in the United States, Italy and Spain and spanned the acute and convalescent phases of COVID-19. Samples were obtained from the ongoing ImmuneRACE study (first 160 participants) and from over a thousand subjects provided by 6 global collaborators. Where available, HLA class I and class II types were obtained from metadata supplied by the sample provider rather than from assay-based typing. The prospective study material was composed of cDNA or gDNA derived from T cells, B-cell-depleted T cells, or PBMCs. Deeply sampled blood TCRbeta repertoires from subjects exposed to, actively infected with, or recovered from COVID-19 were included in the dataset. The sample metadata nearly always contained a de-identified subject ID, COVID-19 status, age in years and sex. A freely available public database, intended as a resource for researchers studying the immune response to SARS-CoV-2, is where the repertoires were released. Here is what the overall study found, with its caveats: The quantity of clinical and demographic metadata differed by source and by participant and was supplied without curation.

The CDR3, cysteine through phenylalanine, is 16 amino acids long. The entry retains the CDR3 DNA only, 48 bases that are in frame from base 1. The germline V gene encodes CDR1 SGHNT and CDR2 YYREEE (reference sequence). V ends up 0 bases short and J 5 bases short, with an unmatched junction base count of 6. Each collaborating institution followed its own protocols to collect whole blood in K2EDTA tubes. Collaborator samples were shipped for TCRbeta analysis as frozen whole blood, isolated PBMCs, or DNA extracted from either sample type. The receptor's source is a woman between 45 and 60 years old with acute or convalescent COVID-19. Rearrangement joined TRBV5-4 to TRBJ2-2; 8 central bases correspond to TRBD1. What was sequenced was peripheral blood. The nucleotide sequence reads TGTGCCAGCAGCTTGGGGACAGGGATCGGGACCGGGGAGCTGTTTTTT. The resulting protein is CASSLGTGIGTGELFF.